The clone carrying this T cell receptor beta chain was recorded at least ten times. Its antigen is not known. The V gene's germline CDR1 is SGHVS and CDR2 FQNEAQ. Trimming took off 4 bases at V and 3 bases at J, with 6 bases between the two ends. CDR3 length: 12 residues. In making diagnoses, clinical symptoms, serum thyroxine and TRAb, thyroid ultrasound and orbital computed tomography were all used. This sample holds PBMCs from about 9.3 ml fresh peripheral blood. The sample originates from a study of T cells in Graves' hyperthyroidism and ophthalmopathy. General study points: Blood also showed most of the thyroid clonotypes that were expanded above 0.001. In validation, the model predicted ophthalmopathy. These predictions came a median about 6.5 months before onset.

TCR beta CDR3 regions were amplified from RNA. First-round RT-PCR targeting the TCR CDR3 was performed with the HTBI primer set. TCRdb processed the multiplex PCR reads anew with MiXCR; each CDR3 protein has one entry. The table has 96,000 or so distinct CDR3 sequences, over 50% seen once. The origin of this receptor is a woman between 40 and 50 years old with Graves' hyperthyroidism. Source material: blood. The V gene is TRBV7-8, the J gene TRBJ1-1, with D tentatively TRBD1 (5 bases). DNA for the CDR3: TGTGCCAGCAGCTGGGGGGACACTGAAGCTTTCTTT. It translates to CASSWGDTEAFF.